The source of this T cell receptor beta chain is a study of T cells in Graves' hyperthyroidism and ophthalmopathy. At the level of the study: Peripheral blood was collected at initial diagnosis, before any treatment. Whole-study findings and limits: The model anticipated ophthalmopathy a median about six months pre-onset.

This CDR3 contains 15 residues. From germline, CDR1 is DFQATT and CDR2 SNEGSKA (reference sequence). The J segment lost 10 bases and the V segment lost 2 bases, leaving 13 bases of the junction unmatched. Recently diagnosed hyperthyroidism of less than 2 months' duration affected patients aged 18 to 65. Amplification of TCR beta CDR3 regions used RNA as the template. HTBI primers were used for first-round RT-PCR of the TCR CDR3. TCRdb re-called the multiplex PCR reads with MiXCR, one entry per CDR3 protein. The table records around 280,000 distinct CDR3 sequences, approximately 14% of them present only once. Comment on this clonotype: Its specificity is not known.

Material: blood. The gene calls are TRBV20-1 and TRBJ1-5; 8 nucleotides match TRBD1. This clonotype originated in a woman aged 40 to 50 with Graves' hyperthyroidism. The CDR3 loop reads CSARPLDRGTAPQHF. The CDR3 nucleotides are TGCAGTGCTAGACCACTCGACAGGGGCACAGCACCCCAGCATTTT.